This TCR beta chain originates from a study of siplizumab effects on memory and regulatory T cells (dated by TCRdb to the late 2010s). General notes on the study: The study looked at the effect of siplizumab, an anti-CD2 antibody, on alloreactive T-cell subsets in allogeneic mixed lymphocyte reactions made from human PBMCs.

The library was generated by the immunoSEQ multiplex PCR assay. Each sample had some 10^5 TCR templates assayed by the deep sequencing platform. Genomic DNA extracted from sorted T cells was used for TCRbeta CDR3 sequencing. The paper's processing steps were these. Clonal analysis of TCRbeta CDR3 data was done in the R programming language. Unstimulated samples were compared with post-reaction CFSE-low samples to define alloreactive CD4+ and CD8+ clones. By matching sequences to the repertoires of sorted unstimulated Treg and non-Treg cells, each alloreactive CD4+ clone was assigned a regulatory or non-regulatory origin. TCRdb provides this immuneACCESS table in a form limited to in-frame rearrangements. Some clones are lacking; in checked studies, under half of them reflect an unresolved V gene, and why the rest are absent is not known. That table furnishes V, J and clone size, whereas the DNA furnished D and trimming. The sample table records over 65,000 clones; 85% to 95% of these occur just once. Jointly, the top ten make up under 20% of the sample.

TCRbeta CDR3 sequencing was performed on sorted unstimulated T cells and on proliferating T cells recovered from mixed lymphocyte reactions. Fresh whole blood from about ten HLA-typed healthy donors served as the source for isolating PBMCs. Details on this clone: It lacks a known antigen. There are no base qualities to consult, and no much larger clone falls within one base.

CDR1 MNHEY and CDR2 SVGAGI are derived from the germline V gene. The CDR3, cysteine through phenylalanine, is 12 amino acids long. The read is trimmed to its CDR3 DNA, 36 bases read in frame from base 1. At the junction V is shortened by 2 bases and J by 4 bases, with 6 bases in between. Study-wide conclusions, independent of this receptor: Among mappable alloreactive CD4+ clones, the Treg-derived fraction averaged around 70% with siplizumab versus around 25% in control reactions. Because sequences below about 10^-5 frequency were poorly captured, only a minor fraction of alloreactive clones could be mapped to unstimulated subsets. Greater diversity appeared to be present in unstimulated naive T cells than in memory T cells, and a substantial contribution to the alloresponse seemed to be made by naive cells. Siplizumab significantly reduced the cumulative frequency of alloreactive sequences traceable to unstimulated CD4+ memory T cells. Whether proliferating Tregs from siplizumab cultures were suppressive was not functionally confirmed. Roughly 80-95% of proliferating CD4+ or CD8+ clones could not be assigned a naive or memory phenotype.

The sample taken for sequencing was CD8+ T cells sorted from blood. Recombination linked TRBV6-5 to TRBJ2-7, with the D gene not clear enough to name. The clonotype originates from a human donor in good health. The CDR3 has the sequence CASSYNRYEQYF. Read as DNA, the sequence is TGTGCCAGCAGTTACAACAGATACGAGCAGTACTTC.